This T cell receptor beta chain is from a study of T cells after yellow fever vaccination. This clonotype was counted at least ten times. Trimming cost V 4 bases and J 6 bases; bases outside gene matches: 10. The V gene's germline CDR1 is SGHRS and CDR2 YFSETQ. The CDR3 is made up of 15 amino acids. TCRdb used MiXCR to reprocess the 5' RACE reads, holding one entry per CDR3 protein. Found here are about 300,000 distinct CDR3 sequences, around 10% of them singletons; the top ten hold 3% to 4%. V and J are TRBV5-1 and TRBJ2-7, with 10 bases lining up with TRBD1. This receptor was obtained from a man younger than 30 who received the YFV17D yellow fever vaccine. The material was CD4+ T cells sorted from PBMCs, obtained 5 days after the yellow fever booster vaccination. In DNA, the CDR3 is TGCGCCAGCAGCCCCGGACAGGGGGACTCCGGCGAGCAGTACTTC. Amino acid sequence: CASSPGQGDSGEQYF.